Listed here are 9 T cell receptor beta chains from one sample, sequenced in a study of cytomegalovirus exposure and HLA in healthy donors. Only in-frame clones appear in the TCRdb table, and some are missing; sequencing was by immunoSEQ multiplex PCR. The table has 150,000 to 200,000 clones, roughly 95% seen once. Input material: PBMCs. The source of these receptors is a woman in her late teens or twenties in good health and CMV-seronegative.

The chain uses TRBV2 and TRBJ1-1; D unresolved. The CDR3 is 11 amino acids. CDR1 is SNHLY and CDR2 is FYNNEI in the germline V gene. Trimming took off 8 bases at V and 1 base at J, with 5 bases between the two ends. The CDR3 DNA reads as TGTGCCAGCCTAGAGAACACTGAAGCTTTCTTT. It encodes CASLENTEAFF.

This chain links TRBV19 with TRBJ1-1; TRBD1 is a possible D gene (6 bases). The CDR3 contains 15 residues. Trimming cost V 5 bases and J 0 bases, with 13 bases left between them. In germline, CDR1 is LNHDA, CDR2 SQIVND (reference sequence). The CDR3 region is CASSPFTGLNTEAFF. The CDR3 nucleotides are TGTGCCAGTAGTCCCTTCACAGGGTTGAACACTGAAGCTTTCTTT.

The chain carries TRBV19 and TRBJ1-2; no clear D. The ends were cut back, 2 bases at V and 5 bases at J, with 9 bases in the middle. The CDR3 runs to 13 residues. CDR1 is LNHDA, CDR2 SQIVND, per germline (reference sequence). The CDR3 region is CASSINSPYGYTF. CDR3 DNA: TGTGCCAGTAGTATAAACAGCCCGTATGGCTACACCTTC.

The rearrangement joins TRBV5-1 to TRBJ2-2; 10 nucleotides agree with TRBD2. The V segment lost 4 bases and the J segment 4 bases; nucleotides outside the gene matches: 4. This CDR3 spans 15 amino acids. The germline V gene encodes CDR1 SGHRS and CDR2 YFSETQ. The CDR3: CASSELAGTTGELFF. The CDR3 region has the DNA TGCGCCAGCAGCGAACTAGCGGGGACCACCGGGGAGCTGTTTTTT.

CDR3 bases: TGCGCCAGCAGCCAACTCGGGACAGGGGCCTTTAATGAAAAACTGTTTTTT. It yields the protein CASSQLGTGAFNEKLFF. The chain combines TRBV4-1 with TRBJ1-4, with 10 bases identical to TRBD1. This CDR3 has 17 residues. In germline, CDR1 is MGHRA, CDR2 YSYEKL. J lost 4 bases, V lost 2 bases, and 7 bases had no gene match.

J is TRBJ1-1 and V is TRBV7-8; D is perhaps TRBD1 (6 bases). The CDR3 runs to 17 residues. Trimming left V 6 bases short and J 0 bases short, with 20 bases between. The germline V gene encodes CDR1 SGHVS and CDR2 FQNEAQ. CDR3 sequence: CASSRGQWDRVNTEAFF. The DNA of the CDR3 is TGTGCCAGCAGTCGAGGACAGTGGGATAGAGTGAACACTGAAGCTTTCTTT.

V and J are TRBV11-2 and TRBJ1-1; no reliable D call. CDR1 SGHAT and CDR2 FQNNGV come from the germline V gene. The CDR3 has 12 residues. V dropped 7 bases and J dropped 0 bases, with 6 bases sitting between them. For the CDR3, the DNA is TGTGCCAGCATGAGGGTGAACACTGAAGCTTTCTTT. It encodes CASMRVNTEAFF.

The V gene is TRBV7-8, the J gene TRBJ1-1; 8 positions match TRBD1. Unmatched junction bases numbered 13, after V lost 5 bases and J lost 5 bases. Looked up from germline, CDR1 is SGHVS and CDR2 is FQNEAQ. The CDR3 consists of 16 residues. The DNA for the CDR3 is TGTGCCAGCAGCGTTCATCGGGACAGGAAGATAACTGAAGCTTTCTTT. It codes for CASSVHRDRKITEAFF.

This chain connects TRBV27 to TRBJ1-5; the D is unclear. The CDR3 runs to 12 residues. Germline-derived CDR1 and CDR2 are MNHEY and SMNVEV (reference sequence). The germline V and J ends were trimmed by 6 bases and 9 bases, with 12 bases remaining between them. The CDR3 region is CASSTGSRPQHF. CDR3 sequence (DNA): TGTGCCAGCAGCACGGGGTCCCGGCCCCAGCATTTT.